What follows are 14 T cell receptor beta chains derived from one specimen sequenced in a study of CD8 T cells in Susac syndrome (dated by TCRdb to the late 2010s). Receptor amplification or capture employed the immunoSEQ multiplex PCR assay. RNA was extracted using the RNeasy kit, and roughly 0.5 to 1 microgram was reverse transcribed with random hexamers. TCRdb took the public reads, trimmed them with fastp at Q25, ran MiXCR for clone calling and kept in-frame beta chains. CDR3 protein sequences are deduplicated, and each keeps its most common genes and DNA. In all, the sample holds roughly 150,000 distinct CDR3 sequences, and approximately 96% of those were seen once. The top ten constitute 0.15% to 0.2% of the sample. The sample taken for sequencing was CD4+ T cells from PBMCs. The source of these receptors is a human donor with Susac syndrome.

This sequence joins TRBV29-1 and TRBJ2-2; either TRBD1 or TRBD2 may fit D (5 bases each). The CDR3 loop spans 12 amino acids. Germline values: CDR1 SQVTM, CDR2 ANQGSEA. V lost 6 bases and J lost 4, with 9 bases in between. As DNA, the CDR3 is TGCAGCGTAGGGACCAGCACCGGGGAGCTGTTTTTT. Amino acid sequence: CSVGTSTGELFF.

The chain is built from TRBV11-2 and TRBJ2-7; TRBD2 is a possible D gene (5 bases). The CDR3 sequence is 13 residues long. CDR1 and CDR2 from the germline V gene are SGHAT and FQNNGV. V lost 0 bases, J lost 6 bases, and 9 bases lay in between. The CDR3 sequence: CASSLETKAEQYF. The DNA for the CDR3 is TGTGCCAGCAGCTTAGAGACTAAGGCCGAGCAGTACTTC.

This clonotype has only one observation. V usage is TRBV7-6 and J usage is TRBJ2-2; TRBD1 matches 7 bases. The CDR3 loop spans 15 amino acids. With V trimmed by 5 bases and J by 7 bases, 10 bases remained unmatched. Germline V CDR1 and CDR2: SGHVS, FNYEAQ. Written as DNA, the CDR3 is TGTGCCAGCAGCCGCGGACAGGCGGGTCACGGGGAGCTGTTTTTT. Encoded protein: CASSRGQAGHGELFF.

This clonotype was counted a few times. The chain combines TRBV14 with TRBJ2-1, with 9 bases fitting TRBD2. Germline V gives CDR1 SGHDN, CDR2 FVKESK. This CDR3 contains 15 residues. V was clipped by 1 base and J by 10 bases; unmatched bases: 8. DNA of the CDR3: TGTGCCAGCAGCCAAGGGTCGGCTCTAGCGGGGGAGCAGTTCTTC. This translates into CASSQGSALAGEQFF.

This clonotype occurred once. This CDR3 is CASSVTGVSGTEAFF. DNA of the CDR3: TGTGCCAGCAGTGTCACAGGGGTTTCAGGCACTGAAGCTTTCTTT. The chain carries TRBV21-1 and TRBJ1-1; the table assigns TRBD1, which was not confirmed against the DNA. TRBV21-1 is listed as a pseudogene. CDR3 length: 15 amino acids.

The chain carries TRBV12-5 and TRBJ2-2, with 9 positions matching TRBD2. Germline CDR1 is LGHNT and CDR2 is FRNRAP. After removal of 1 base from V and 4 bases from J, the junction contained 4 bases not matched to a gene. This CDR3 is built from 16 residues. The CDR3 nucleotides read TGTGCTAGTGGTTTGGGGACTAGCGCCGGCACCGGGGAGCTGTTTTTT. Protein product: CASGLGTSAGTGELFF. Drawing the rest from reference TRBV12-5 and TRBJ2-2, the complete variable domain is DARVTQTPRHKVTEMGQEVTMRCQPILGHNTVFWYRQTMMQGLELLAYFRNRAPLDDSGMPKDRFSAEMPDATLATLKIQPSEPRDSAVYFCASGLGTSAGTGELFFGEGSRLTVL.

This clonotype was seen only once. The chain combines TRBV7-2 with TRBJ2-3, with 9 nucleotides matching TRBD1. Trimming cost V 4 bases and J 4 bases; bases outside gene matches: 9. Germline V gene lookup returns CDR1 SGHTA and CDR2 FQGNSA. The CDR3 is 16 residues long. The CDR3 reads CASSSRRDRVPDTQYF. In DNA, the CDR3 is TGTGCCAGCAGCTCTCGCCGGGACAGGGTCCCAGATACGCAGTATTTT.

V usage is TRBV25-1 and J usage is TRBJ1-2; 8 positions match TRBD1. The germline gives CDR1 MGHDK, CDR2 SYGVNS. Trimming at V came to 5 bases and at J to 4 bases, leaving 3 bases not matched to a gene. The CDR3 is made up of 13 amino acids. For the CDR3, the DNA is TGTGCCAGCAGTTCGACAGGGGTCTATGGCTACACCTTC. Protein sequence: CASSSTGVYGYTF.

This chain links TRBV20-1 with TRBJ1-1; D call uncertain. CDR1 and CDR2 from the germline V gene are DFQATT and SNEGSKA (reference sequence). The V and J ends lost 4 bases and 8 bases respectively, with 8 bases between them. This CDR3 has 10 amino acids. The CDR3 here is CSATFGEAFF. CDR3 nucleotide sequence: TGCAGTGCTACGTTCGGGGAAGCTTTCTTT.

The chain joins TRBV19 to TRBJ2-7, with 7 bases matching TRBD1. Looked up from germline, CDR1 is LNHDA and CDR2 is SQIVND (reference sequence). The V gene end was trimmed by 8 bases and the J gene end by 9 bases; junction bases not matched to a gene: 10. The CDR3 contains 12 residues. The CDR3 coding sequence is TGTGCCAGTCAATACCCGGGACAGCGGCAGTACTTC. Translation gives CASQYPGQRQYF.

CDR3 residues: CASSSPVAREETQYF. CDR3 coding DNA: TGTGCCAGCAGCTCCCCAGTGGCCCGAGAAGAGACCCAGTACTTC. The chain has TRBV5-4 and TRBJ2-5; D not certain. CDR3 length equals 15 residues. Germline V gives CDR1 SGHNT, CDR2 YYREEE (reference sequence). The ends were cut back, 3 bases at V and 3 bases at J, with 15 bases in the middle.

The CDR3 reads CATSPTLGGAADTQYF. The CDR3 bases are TGTGCCACCAGCCCCACCCTAGGGGGGGCGGCAGATACGCAGTATTTT. The chain has TRBV15 and TRBJ2-3, with D possibly TRBD2 on 7 matching bases. Trimming took 5 bases from V and 4 from J, leaving 19 bases between them. Per germline, CDR1 LNHNV and CDR2 YYDKDF (reference sequence). The CDR3 runs 16 residues. The whole variable domain, remainder taken from reference TRBV15 and TRBJ2-3, is DAMVIQNPRYQVTQFGKPVTLSCSQTLNHNVMYWYQQKSSQAPKLLFHYYDKDFNNEADTPDNFQSRRPNTSFCFLDIRSPGLGDTAMYLCATSPTLGGAADTQYFGPGTRLTVL.

CDR3 DNA sequence: TGCAGTGCTAGAGAGCTAGTAGGGACCCAGTACTTC. Its protein is CSARELVGTQYF. V is TRBV20-1 and J is TRBJ2-5, with D unclear. There are 12 residues in the CDR3. Germline assignment: CDR1 DFQATT and CDR2 SNEGSKA (reference sequence). V lost 0 bases, J lost 7 bases, and 9 bases lay in between.

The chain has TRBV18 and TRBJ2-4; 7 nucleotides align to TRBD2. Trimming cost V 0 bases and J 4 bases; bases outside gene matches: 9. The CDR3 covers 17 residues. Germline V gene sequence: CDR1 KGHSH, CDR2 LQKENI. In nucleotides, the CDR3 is TGTGCCAGCTCACCACCGACGTCTTCAGCGGGGAAAAACATTCAGTACTTC. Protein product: CASSPPTSSAGKNIQYF.